The 21 T cell receptor beta chains below come from one sample, sequenced in a study of CXCR3-negative and CXCR3-positive naive CD8 T cells. The method, 5' RACE with UMI labels, was used to prepare the TRB cDNA libraries. Following a re-call of the 5' RACE reads, TCRdb has one entry per CDR3 protein and lacks DNA. The sample table sets out over 100,000 distinct CDR3 sequences. Sequenced: naive CXCR3- CD8+ T cells from blood. Regarding subset: CD45RO-CCR7+CD27+CD95- naive CD8+ T cells lacking CXCR3 (TNR3-). The receptors were gathered from a human donor in good health. Some clones in this sample may be carry-over from other donors' samples.

V is TRBV9 and J is TRBJ2-1. The CDR3 runs 15 residues. Germline lookup yields CDR1 SGDLS and CDR2 YYNGEE. CDR3 region: CASSVADGTYNEQFF.

The V and J genes are TRBV6-2 or TRBV6-3 and TRBJ2-1; no DNA is available, so the TRBD2 call from TCRdb remains unchecked. Germline values: CDR1 MNHEY, CDR2 SVGEGT. The CDR3 length is 15 residues. This CDR3 reads CASTQGTSGGNEQFF.

The V call is TRBV5-1, the J call TRBJ2-4; TCRdb lists TRBD1, though no DNA is available to test this call. This CDR3 is built from 15 residues. The germline gives CDR1 SGHRS, CDR2 YFSETQ. Here the CDR3 reads CANSFLGGAGGIQYF.

The chain has TRBV28 and TRBJ2-7; TCRdb calls TRBD2, which cannot be checked without DNA. From germline, CDR1 is MDHEN and CDR2 SYDVKM. This CDR3 region has 17 residues. Here the CDR3 reads CASSPFMPGEGNYEQYF.

The V and J genes are TRBV13 and TRBJ1-4. There are 14 residues in the CDR3. Germline assignment: CDR1 PRHDT and CDR2 FYEKMQ (reference sequence). This CDR3 is CASSSGLSNEKLFF.

The V and J genes are TRBV20-1 and TRBJ2-3; the D call of TRBD1 rests on TCRdb alone, since no DNA is present to check it. This CDR3 region has 15 residues. Germline loops: CDR1 DFQATT, CDR2 SNEGSKA (reference sequence). The CDR3 sequence is CSARDPGQYQDTQYF.

This chain connects TRBV7-9 to TRBJ2-1; TCRdb picks TRBD1, but there is no DNA to check that call. The CDR3 is 14 residues long. Germline V gene sequence: CDR1 SEHNR, CDR2 FQNEAQ (reference sequence). CDR3 residues: CASSLDRTGDEQFF.

The chain joins TRBV5-1 to TRBJ1-1; TCRdb calls TRBD1, which cannot be checked without DNA. This CDR3 is 13 amino acids long. CDR1 and CDR2 from the germline V gene are SGHRS and YFSETQ. The CDR3 is CASSERQGVEAFF. The entire variable domain, with the rest obtained from reference TRBV5-1 and TRBJ1-1, is as follows: KAGVTQTPRYLIKTRGQQVTLSCSPISGHRSVSWYQQTPGQGLQFLFEYFSETQRNKGNFPGRFSGRQFSNSRSEMNVSTLELGDSALYLCASSERQGVEAFFGQGTRLTVV.

The rearrangement links TRBV7-2 to TRBJ2-2; the TCRdb call, TRBD2, lacks DNA for checking. From germline, CDR1 is SGHTA and CDR2 FQGNSA. The CDR3 covers 19 residues. The CDR3 sequence is CASTLKWLAGVVSTGELFF. Combining the CDR3 with reference TRBV7-2 and TRBJ2-2 gives the whole variable domain GAGVSQSPSNKVTEKGKDVELRCDPISGHTALYWYRQSLGQGLEFLIYFQGNSAPDKSGLPSDRFSAERTGGSVSTLTIQRTQQEDSAVYLCASTLKWLAGVVSTGELFFGEGSRLTVL.

V gene TRBV5-4 combines with J gene TRBJ2-3; TCRdb gives TRBD2 as the D gene, but with no DNA this cannot be confirmed. The length of the CDR3 is 17 residues. Germline V lookup: CDR1 SGHNT, CDR2 YYREEE (reference sequence). CDR3 residues: CASSPRTSPTGPDTQYF.

V gene TRBV7-7 combines with J gene TRBJ2-5. The CDR3 sequence is 15 residues long. Germline V gene data show CDR1 as SSHAT and CDR2 as FNYEAQ (reference sequence). CDR3 region: CASSLAPERQETQYF.

The chain employs TRBV2 and TRBJ2-2. The germline V gene has CDR1 SNHLY and CDR2 FYNNEI. This CDR3 spans 13 amino acids. The CDR3 reads CASSDSNTGELFF. The full variable domain, completed using reference TRBV2 and TRBJ2-2, is EPEVTQTPSHQVTQMGQEVILRCVPISNHLYFYWYRQILGQKVEFLVSFYNNEISEKSEIFDDQFSVERPDGSNFTLKIRSTKLEDSAMYFCASSDSNTGELFFGEGSRLTVL.

The J gene is TRBJ1-5, the V gene TRBV19; TCRdb's assignment of TRBD1 cannot be checked, as there is no DNA. Germline V gene data show CDR1 as LNHDA and CDR2 as SQIVND (reference sequence). CDR3 length: 15 residues. The CDR3 sequence: CASTGTGQGNQPQHF.

The chain has TRBV3-1 and TRBJ2-2; TCRdb returns TRBD2, unconfirmable since there is no DNA. This CDR3 spans 15 amino acids. The V gene's germline CDR1 is LGHDT and CDR2 YNNKEL (reference sequence). The CDR3 reads CASSQGGLLGGELFF.

The chain uses TRBV7-8 and TRBJ2-3; the TRBD2 assignment by TCRdb is unverifiable without DNA. This CDR3 contains 16 residues. In germline, CDR1 is SGHVS, CDR2 FQNEAQ. The CDR3 spells CASSLVSGRLTDTQYF.

The CDR3 sequence: CASSFYGRPHTGELFF. V and J are TRBV28 and TRBJ2-2; TCRdb calls TRBD2, which cannot be checked without DNA. The CDR3 has 16 residues. Germline V gene lookup returns CDR1 MDHEN and CDR2 SYDVKM.

This CDR3 is CSATPEGMDTGELFF. This chain joins TRBV20-1 and TRBJ2-2; TCRdb lists TRBD2, though no DNA is available to test this call. The CDR3 loop spans 15 amino acids. Germline-derived CDR1 and CDR2 are DFQATT and SNEGSKA (reference sequence).

The rearrangement uses TRBV7-9 and TRBJ2-7; checking the TCRdb D call of TRBD2 is not possible without DNA. CDR3 length equals 16 residues. Germline CDR1 is SEHNR and CDR2 is FQNEAQ (reference sequence). This CDR3 is CASSPLTAGTAYEQYF.

The chain carries TRBV5-1 and TRBJ2-3. This CDR3 contains 14 residues. CDR1 and CDR2 from the germline V gene are SGHRS and YFSETQ. CDR3 region: CASSLDGITDTQYF. The complete variable domain, with remaining parts taken from reference TRBV5-1 and TRBJ2-3, reads KAGVTQTPRYLIKTRGQQVTLSCSPISGHRSVSWYQQTPGQGLQFLFEYFSETQRNKGNFPGRFSGRQFSNSRSEMNVSTLELGDSALYLCASSLDGITDTQYFGPGTRLTVL.

The chain has TRBV27 and TRBJ2-7; TCRdb reports TRBD1, a call that lacks DNA to check it against. The CDR3 covers 14 residues. Looked up from germline, CDR1 is MNHEY and CDR2 is SMNVEV (reference sequence). CDR3 residues: CASSLAWGAYEQYF.

The V and J genes are TRBV28 and TRBJ1-5; TCRdb gives TRBD1 as the D gene, but with no DNA this cannot be confirmed. CDR3 length: 16 residues. Per germline, CDR1 MDHEN and CDR2 SYDVKM. The CDR3 spells CASSSRSGVNDQPQHF. Combining the CDR3 with reference TRBV28 and TRBJ1-5 gives the whole variable domain DVKVTQSSRYLVKRTGEKVFLECVQDMDHENMFWYRQDPGLGLRLIYFSYDVKMKEKGDIPEGYSVSREKKERFSLILESASTNQTSMYLCASSSRSGVNDQPQHFGDGTRLSIL.